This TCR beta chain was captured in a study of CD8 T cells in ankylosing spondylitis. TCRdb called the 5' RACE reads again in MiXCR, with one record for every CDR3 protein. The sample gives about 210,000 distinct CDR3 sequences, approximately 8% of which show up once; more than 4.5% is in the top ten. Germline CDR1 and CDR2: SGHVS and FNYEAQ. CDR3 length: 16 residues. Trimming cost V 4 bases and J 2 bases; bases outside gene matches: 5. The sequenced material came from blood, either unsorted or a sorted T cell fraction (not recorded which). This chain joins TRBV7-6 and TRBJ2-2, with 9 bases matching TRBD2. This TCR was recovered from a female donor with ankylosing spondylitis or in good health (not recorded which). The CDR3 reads CASSSASGKNTGELFF. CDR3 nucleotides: TGTGCCAGCAGCTCCGCTAGCGGGAAAAACACCGGGGAGCTGTTTTTT.